The entry below gives a single TCR beta chain sequence along with its context. The antigen is undetermined. This specimen belongs to a study of blood T cells in healthy people across ages. Study observations and caveats: Fewer expanded clones and more diversity marked long-lived versus aged donors. Getting older went along with TCR beta diversity per million T cells dropping roughly linearly.

There were at least 5.5 micrograms of total RNA extracted from every sample. Germline V gene sequence: CDR1 MGHRA, CDR2 YSYEKL. Trimming cost V 4 bases and J 1 base, with 13 bases left between them. The CDR3 contains 15 residues. A J-beta primer mix and a sample-barcoded 5' primer were used in a second PCR of about 7 to 11 cycles. Each TCR beta cDNA got a 12-nucleotide random molecular identifier. TCRdb independently ran MiXCR on the 5' RACE reads; one entry per CDR3 protein. The sample yields almost 1 million distinct CDR3 sequences, 51% seen once. The J gene is TRBJ1-1, the V gene TRBV4-1; TRBD1 is a possible D gene (6 bases). Sequencing was done on a sample of blood. The sequence was obtained from a woman aged 60-70 years in good health. CDR3: CASSPFPGANTEAFF. CDR3 DNA: TGCGCCAGCAGCCCCTTTCCGGGGGCGAACACTGAAGCTTTCTTT.